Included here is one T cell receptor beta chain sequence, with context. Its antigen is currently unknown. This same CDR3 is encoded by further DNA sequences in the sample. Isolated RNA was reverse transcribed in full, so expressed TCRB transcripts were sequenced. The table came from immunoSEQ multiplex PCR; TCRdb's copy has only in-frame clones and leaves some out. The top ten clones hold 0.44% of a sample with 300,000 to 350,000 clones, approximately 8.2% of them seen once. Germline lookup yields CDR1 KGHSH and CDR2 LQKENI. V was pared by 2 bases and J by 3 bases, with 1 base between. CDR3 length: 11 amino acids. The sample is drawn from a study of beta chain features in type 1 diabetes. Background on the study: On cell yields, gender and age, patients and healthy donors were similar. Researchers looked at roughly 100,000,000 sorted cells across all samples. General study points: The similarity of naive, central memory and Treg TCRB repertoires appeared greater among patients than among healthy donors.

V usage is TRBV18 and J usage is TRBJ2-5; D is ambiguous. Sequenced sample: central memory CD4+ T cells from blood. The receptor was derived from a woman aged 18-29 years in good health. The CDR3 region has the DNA TGTGCCAGCTCACCAGAAGAGACCCAGTACTTC. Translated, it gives CASSPEETQYF.